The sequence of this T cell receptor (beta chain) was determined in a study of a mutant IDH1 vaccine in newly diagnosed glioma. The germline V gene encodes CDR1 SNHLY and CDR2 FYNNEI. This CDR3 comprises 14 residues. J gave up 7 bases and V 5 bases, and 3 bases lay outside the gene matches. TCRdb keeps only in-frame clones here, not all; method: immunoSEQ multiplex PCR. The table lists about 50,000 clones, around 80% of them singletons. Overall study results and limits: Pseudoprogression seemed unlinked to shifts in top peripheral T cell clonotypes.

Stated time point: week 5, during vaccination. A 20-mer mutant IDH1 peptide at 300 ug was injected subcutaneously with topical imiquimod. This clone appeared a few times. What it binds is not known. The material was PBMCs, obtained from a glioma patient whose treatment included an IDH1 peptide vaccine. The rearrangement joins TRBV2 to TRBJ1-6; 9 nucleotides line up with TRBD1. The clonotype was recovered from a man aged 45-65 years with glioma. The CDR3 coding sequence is TGTGCCAGCAGTCAACAGGGGGCAAATTCACCCCTCCACTTT. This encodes CASSQQGANSPLHF. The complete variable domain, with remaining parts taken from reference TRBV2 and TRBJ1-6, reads EPEVTQTPSHQVTQMGQEVILRCVPISNHLYFYWYRQILGQKVEFLVSFYNNEISEKSEIFDDQFSVERPDGSNFTLKIRSTKLEDSAMYFCASSQQGANSPLHFGNGTRLTVT.